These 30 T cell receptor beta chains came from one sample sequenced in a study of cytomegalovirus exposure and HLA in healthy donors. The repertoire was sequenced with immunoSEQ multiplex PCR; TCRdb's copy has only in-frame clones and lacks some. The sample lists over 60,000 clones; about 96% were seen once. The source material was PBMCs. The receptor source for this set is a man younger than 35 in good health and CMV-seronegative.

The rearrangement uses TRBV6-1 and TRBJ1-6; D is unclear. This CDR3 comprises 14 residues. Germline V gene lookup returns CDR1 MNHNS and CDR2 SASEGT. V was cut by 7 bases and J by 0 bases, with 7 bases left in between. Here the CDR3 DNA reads TGTGCCAGCATCAAGAGCTCCTATAATTCACCCCTCCACTTT. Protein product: CASIKSSYNSPLHF.

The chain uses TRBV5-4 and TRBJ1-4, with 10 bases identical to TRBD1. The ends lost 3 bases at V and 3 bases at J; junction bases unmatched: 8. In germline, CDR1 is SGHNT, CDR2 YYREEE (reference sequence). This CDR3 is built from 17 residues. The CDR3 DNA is TGTGCCAGCAGCTACCGGACAGGGGGTAATCCTAATGAAAAACTGTTTTTT. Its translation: CASSYRTGGNPNEKLFF.

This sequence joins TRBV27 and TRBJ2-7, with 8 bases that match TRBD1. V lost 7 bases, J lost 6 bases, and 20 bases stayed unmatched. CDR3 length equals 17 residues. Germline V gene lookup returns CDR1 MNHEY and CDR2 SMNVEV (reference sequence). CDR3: CASMPGQVPSEVSEQYF. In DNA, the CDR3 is TGTGCCAGCATGCCGGGACAGGTCCCTTCGGAGGTGAGCGAGCAGTACTTC.

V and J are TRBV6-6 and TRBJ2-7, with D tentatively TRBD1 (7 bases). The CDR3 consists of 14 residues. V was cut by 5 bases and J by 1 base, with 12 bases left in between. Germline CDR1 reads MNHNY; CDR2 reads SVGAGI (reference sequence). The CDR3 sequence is CASSGRDSSYEQYF. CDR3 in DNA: TGTGCCAGCAGTGGGCGGGACAGTTCCTACGAGCAGTACTTC.

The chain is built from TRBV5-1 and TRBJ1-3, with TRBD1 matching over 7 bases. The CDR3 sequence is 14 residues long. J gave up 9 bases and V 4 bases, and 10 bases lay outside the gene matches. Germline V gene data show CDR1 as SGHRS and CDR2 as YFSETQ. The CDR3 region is CASSRGTDLGTIYF. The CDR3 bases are TGCGCCAGCAGCCGAGGGACAGATCTTGGCACCATATATTTT.

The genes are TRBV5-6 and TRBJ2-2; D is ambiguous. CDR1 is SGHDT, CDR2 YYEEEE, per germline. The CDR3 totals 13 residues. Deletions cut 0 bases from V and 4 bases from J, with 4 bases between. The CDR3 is CASSLVRTGELFF. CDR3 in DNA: TGTGCCAGCAGCTTGGTTCGCACCGGGGAGCTGTTTTTT. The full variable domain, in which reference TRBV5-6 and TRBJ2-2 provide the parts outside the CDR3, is DAGVTQSPTHLIKTRGQQVTLRCSPKSGHDTVSWYQQALGQGPQFIFQYYEEEERQRGNFPDRFSGHQFPNYSSELNVNALLLGDSALYLCASSLVRTGELFFGEGSRLTVL.

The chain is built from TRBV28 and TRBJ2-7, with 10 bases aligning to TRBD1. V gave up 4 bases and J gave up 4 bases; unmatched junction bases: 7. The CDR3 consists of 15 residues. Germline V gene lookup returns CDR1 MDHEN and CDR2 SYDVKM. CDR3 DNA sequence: TGTGCCAGCAGTTCTAGTGGACAGGGGGGATACGAGCAGTACTTC. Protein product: CASSSSGQGGYEQYF. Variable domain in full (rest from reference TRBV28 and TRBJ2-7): DVKVTQSSRYLVKRTGEKVFLECVQDMDHENMFWYRQDPGLGLRLIYFSYDVKMKEKGDIPEGYSVSREKKERFSLILESASTNQTSMYLCASSSSGQGGYEQYFGPGTRLTVT.

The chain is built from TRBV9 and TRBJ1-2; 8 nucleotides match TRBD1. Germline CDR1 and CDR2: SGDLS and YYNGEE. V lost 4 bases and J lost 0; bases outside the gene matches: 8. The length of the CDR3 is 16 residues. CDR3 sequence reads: CASSLGQGGSNYGYTF. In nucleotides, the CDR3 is TGTGCCAGCAGCCTCGGACAGGGTGGCTCTAACTATGGCTACACCTTC.

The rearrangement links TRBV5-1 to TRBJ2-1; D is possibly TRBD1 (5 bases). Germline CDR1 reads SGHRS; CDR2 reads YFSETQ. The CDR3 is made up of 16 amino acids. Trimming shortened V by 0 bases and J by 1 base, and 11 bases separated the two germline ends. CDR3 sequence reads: CASSLGQSPSYNEQFF. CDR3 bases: TGCGCCAGCAGCTTGGGACAGTCGCCTTCCTACAATGAGCAGTTCTTC.

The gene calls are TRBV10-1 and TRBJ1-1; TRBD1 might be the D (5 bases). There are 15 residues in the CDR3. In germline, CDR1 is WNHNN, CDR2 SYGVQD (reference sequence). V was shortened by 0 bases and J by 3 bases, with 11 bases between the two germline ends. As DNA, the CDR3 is TGCGCCAGCAGTGAGTCTTCTGGGGCGTACACTGAAGCTTTCTTT. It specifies CASSESSGAYTEAFF.

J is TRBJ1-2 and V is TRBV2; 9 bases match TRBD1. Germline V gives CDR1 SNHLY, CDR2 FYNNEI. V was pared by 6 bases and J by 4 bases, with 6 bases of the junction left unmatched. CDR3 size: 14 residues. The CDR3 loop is CASRGQGGVYGYTF. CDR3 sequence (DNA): TGTGCCAGCAGGGGACAGGGTGGGGTCTATGGCTACACCTTC.

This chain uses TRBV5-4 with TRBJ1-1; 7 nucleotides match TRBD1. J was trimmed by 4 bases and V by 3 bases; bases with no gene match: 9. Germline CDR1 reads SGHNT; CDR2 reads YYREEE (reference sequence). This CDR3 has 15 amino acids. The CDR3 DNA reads TGTGCCAGCAGCTCGGCTCGGGCAGGGGGCACTGAAGCTTTCTTT. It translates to CASSSARAGGTEAFF.

In DNA, the CDR3 is TGTGCCAGTAGTAACCGACAGGGTCGTAAGAACACTGAAGCTTTCTTT. Translation gives CASSNRQGRKNTEAFF. The gene calls are TRBV19 and TRBJ1-1, with TRBD1 matching 7 bases. The CDR3 runs 16 residues. The trim removed 4 bases at V and 1 base at J, leaving 9 bases unmatched. CDR1 and CDR2 from the germline V gene are LNHDA and SQIVND (reference sequence).

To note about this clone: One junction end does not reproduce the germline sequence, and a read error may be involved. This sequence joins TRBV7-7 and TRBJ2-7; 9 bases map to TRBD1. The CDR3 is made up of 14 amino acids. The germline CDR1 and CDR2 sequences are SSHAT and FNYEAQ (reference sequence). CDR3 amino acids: CASSLGQGVHEQYF. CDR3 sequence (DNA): TGTGCTAGCAGCTTGGGACAGGGTGTCCACGAGCAGTACTTC.

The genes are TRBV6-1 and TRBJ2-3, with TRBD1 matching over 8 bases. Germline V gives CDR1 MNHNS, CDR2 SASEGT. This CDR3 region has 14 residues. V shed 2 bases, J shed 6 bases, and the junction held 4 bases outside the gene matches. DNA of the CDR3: TGTGCCAGCAGTGAACAGGGGGCCGGTGATACGCAGTATTTT. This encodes CASSEQGAGDTQYF.

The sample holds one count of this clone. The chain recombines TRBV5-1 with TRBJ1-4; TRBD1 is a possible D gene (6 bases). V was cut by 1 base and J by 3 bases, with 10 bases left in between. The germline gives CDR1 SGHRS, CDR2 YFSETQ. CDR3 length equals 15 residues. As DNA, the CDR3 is TGCGCCAGCAGCTTGTCATCAGGGGCTAATGAAAAACTGTTTTTT. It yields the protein CASSLSSGANEKLFF. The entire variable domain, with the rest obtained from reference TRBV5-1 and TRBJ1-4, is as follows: KAGVTQTPRYLIKTRGQQVTLSCSPISGHRSVSWYQQTPGQGLQFLFEYFSETQRNKGNFPGRFSGRQFSNSRSEMNVSTLELGDSALYLCASSLSSGANEKLFFGSGTQLSVL.

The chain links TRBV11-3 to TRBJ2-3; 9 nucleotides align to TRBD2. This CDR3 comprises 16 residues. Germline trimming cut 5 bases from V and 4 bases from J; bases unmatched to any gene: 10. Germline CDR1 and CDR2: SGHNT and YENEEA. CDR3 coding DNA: TGTGCCAGCAGCGCCATAGCGGGAGTGGGGGCAGATACGCAGTATTTT. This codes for CASSAIAGVGADTQYF. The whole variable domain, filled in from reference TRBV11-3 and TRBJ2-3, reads EAGVVQSPRYKIIEKKQPVAFWCNPISGHNTLYWYLQNLGQGPELLIRYENEEAVDDSQLPKDRFSAERLKGVDSTLKIQPAELGDSAVYLCASSAIAGVGADTQYFGPGTRLTVL.

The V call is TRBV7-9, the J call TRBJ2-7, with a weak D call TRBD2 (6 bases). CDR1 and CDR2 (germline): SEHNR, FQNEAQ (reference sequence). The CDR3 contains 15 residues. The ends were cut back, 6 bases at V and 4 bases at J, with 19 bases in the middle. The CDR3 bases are TGTGCCAGCAGTCTAGCAACGGGAGAATTGTACGAGCAGTACTTC. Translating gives CASSLATGELYEQYF.

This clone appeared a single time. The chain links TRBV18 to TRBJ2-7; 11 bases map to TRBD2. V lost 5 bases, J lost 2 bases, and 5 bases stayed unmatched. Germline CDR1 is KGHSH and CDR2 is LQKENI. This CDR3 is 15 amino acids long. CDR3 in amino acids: CASSEGTSGTYEQYF. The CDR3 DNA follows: TGTGCCAGCTCAGAGGGGACTAGCGGAACCTACGAGCAGTACTTC.

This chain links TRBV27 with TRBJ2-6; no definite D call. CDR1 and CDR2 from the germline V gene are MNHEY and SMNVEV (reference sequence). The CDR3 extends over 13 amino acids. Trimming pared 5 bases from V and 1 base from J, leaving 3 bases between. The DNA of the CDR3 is TGTGCCAGCAGTCGGTCTGGGGCCAACGTCCTGACTTTC. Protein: CASSRSGANVLTF.

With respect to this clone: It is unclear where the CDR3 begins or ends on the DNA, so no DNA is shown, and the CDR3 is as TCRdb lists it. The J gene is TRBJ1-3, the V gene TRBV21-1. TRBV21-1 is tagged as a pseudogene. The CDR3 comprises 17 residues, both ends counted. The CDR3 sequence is CASSNELRVAAGNTIYF.

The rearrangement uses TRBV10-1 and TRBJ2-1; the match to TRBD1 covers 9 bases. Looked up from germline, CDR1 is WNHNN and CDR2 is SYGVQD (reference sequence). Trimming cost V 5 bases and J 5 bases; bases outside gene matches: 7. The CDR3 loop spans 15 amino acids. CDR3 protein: CASSHYGTGNNEQFF. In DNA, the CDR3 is TGCGCCAGCAGTCATTACGGGACAGGGAACAATGAGCAGTTCTTC.

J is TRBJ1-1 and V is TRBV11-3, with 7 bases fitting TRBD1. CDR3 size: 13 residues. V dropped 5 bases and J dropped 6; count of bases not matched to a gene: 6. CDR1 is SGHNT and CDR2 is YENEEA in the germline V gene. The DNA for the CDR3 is TGTGCCAGCAGCCTAGGGACAGTCGCTGAAGCTTTCTTT. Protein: CASSLGTVAEAFF.

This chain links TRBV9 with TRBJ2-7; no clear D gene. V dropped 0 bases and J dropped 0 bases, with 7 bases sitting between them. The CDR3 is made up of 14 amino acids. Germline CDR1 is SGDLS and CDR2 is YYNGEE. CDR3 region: CASSVGASSYEQYF. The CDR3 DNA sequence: TGTGCCAGCAGCGTAGGAGCGAGCTCCTACGAGCAGTACTTC.

CDR3 nucleotides: TGTGCCAGCAGCTGGGGACAGGGGAACACCGGGGAGCTGTTTTTT. It yields the protein CASSWGQGNTGELFF. The rearrangement uses TRBV6-5 and TRBJ2-2; 9 bases line up with TRBD1. V was pared by 6 bases and J by 1 base, with 3 bases of the junction left unmatched. The CDR3 runs 15 residues. CDR1 and CDR2 from the germline V gene are MNHEY and SVGAGI.

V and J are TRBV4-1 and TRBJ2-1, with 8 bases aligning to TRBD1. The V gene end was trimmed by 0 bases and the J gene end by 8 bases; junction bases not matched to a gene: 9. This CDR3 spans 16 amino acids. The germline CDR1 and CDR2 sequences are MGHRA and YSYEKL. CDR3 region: CASSQENPGGEDEQFF. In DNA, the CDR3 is TGCGCCAGCAGCCAAGAAAACCCAGGGGGCGAAGATGAGCAGTTCTTC.

CDR3 nucleotides: TGCGCCAGCAGCCACGTAGTCCGGGACAGGGGGTCCCCGCAGTACTTC. Its translation is CASSHVVRDRGSPQYF. The chain combines TRBV4-1 with TRBJ2-7, with 11 bases identical to TRBD1. V gave up 3 bases and J gave up 9 bases; unmatched junction bases: 13. The CDR3 totals 16 residues. From germline, CDR1 is MGHRA and CDR2 YSYEKL.

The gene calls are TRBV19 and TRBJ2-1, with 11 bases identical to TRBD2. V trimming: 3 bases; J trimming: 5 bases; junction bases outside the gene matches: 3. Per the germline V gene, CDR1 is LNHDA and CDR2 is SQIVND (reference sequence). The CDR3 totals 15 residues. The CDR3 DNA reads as TGTGCCAGTAGTATCGGGACTAGCGGTCACAATGAGCAGTTCTTC. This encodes CASSIGTSGHNEQFF.

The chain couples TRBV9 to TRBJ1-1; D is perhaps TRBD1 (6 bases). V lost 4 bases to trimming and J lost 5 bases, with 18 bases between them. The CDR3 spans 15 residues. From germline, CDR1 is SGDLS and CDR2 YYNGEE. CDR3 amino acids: CASSSPYTGQTEAFF. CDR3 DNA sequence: TGTGCCAGCAGCAGCCCCTATACAGGGCAAACTGAAGCTTTCTTT.

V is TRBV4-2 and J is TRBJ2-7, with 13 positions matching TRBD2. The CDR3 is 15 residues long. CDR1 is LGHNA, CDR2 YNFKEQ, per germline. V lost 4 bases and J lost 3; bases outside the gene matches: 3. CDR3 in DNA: TGTGCCAGCAGCCGAGGGACTAGCGGGGACTACGAGCAGTACTTC. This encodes CASSRGTSGDYEQYF.